This T cell receptor (beta chain) was captured by sequencing in a study of T cell repertoires in MIS-A myocarditis. This clone was detected only once. The V and J ends lost 8 bases and 4 bases respectively, with 20 bases between them. Germline V gene sequence: CDR1 ENHRY, CDR2 SYGVKD. This CDR3 spans 15 amino acids. Produced via immunoSEQ multiplex PCR; TCRdb's table is partial and in-frame only. The data contain around 6,000 clones, roughly 80% of them singletons. V usage is TRBV10-3 and J usage is TRBJ1-1, with D uncertain. The receptor was isolated from a man younger than 35 with fulminant myocarditis from multisystem inflammatory syndrome in adults (MIS-A) after COVID-19. The source material was interventricular septum heart tissue obtained at autopsy. This chain's CDR3 is CAISQPDEMSTEAFF. The CDR3 nucleotides are TGTGCCATCTCGCAGCCCGACGAGATGAGCACTGAAGCTTTCTTT.